This TCR beta chain came from a study of shared clonotypes between healthy human individuals. The study's findings and limits: Naive subsets usually exceeded memory subsets in estimated richness.

Naive CD8 cells lacked CD45RO, underwent positive selection for CCR7 and left out terminally differentiated effector memory CD45RA+ cells. Data came from immunoSEQ multiplex PCR; TCRdb stores just in-frame clones and leaves some out. Of roughly 1,800,000 clones listed, roughly 94% are singletons. Points on this clone: As yet, its antigen is unknown.

Germline lookup yields CDR1 SQVTM and CDR2 ANQGSEA. The junction had 6 bases not matched to a gene; V was cut back by 7 bases and J by 1 base. The CDR3 loop spans 14 amino acids. Sequencing was performed on naive CD8+ T cells sorted from blood. The V and J genes are TRBV29-1 and TRBJ1-5; 8 bases align to TRBD1. The clonotype was recovered from a man aged 18 to 35 in good health. The CDR3 reads CSAGTGISNQPQHF. DNA for the CDR3: TGCAGCGCCGGGACAGGCATCAGCAATCAGCCCCAGCATTTT. Combining the CDR3 with reference TRBV29-1 and TRBJ1-5 gives the whole variable domain SAVISQKPSRDICQRGTSLTIQCQVDSQVTMMFWYRQQPGQSLTLIATANQGSEATYESGFVIDKFPISRPNLTFSTLTVSNMSPEDSSIYLCSAGTGISNQPQHFGDGTRLSIL.